Listed here is a single T cell receptor beta chain. What it binds is unknown. The sample comes from a study of human thymus T cells. Points from the study as a whole: As related research reported, thymic repertoires overlapped highly among unrelated individuals.

After removal of 4 bases from V and 7 bases from J, the junction contained 12 bases not matched to a gene. CDR1 and CDR2 (germline): SGHRS, YFSETQ. CDR3 length equals 16 residues. Thymus tissue was removed during corrective cardiac surgery. Having surgery to correct congenital heart defects, healthy Finnish infants acted as the donors. Data came from immunoSEQ multiplex PCR; TCRdb stores just in-frame clones and leaves some out. The repertoire holds some 130,000 clones, with around 95% as singletons. This clonotype was sampled from a boy younger than two with a congenital heart defect but otherwise immunologically healthy. The V and J genes are TRBV5-1 and TRBJ2-1; 9 nucleotides line up with TRBD1. Material for sequencing was thymus tissue. CDR3 bases: TGCGCCAGCAGCGTCGTCCGGGACAGGGAGTTAAATGAGCAGTTCTTC. Translated: CASSVVRDRELNEQFF.